The T cell receptor (beta chain) under discussion was sequenced for a study of blood T cells in healthy people across ages. Study conclusions and caveats: Comparison with aged donors showed that long-lived donors had more naive CD4+ cells and higher diversity. No conclusive comparison of naive versus antigen-experienced cells was possible with unsorted PBMCs.

Alongside a J-beta primer mix, a sample-barcoded 5' primer served in a second PCR lasting roughly 7 to 11 cycles. A tag from a template-switch adaptor with 12 random nucleotides marked each cDNA molecule. Using its own MiXCR run on the 5' RACE reads, TCRdb lists one record per CDR3 protein. Of 1 million or so distinct CDR3 sequences listed, over 35% were seen once; the top ten hold approximately 17%. This CDR3 spans 13 amino acids. In germline, CDR1 is SGHVS, CDR2 FNYEAQ. V lost 0 bases and J lost 8, with 8 bases in between. Of note for this clonotype: Its antigen is unidentified.

The TCR comes from a woman aged 55-75 years in good health. The sequencing input was blood. The V call is TRBV7-6, the J call TRBJ1-5, with D unresolved. CDR3 DNA sequence: TGTGCCAGCAGCTTAGCAGCCGGTGAGCCCCAGCATTTT. It translates to CASSLAAGEPQHF.